These 28 T cell receptor beta chains were sequenced from one sample in a study of T cells in Graves' hyperthyroidism and ophthalmopathy. Amplified TCR beta CDR3 regions came from RNA transcripts. HTBI primers drove first-round RT-PCR of the TCR CDR3. Using its own MiXCR run on the multiplex PCR reads, TCRdb lists one record per CDR3 protein. The table records 250,000 or so distinct CDR3 sequences, roughly 15% of them present only once. Sequenced: blood. The receptors stem from a woman aged 45-59 years with Graves' hyperthyroidism that later progressed to Graves' ophthalmopathy.

This clonotype has a count of ten or more. The gene calls are TRBV7-9 and TRBJ2-3, with D maybe TRBD1 (5 bases). Germline CDR1 and CDR2: SEHNR and FQNEAQ (reference sequence). CDR3 length: 14 residues. The V gene lost 4 bases and the J gene lost 2 bases, with 10 bases spanning the gap. The CDR3 sequence is CASSYSDNTDTQYF. The CDR3 bases are TGTGCCAGCAGCTACTCGGACAACACAGATACGCAGTATTTT.

Many counts were recorded for this clonotype. The chain uses TRBV2 and TRBJ2-5; perhaps TRBD2 as D (5 bases). The CDR3 runs to 14 residues. The germline CDR1 and CDR2 sequences are SNHLY and FYNNEI. V gave up 4 bases and J gave up 0 bases, with 9 bases separating them. In DNA, the CDR3 is TGTGCCAGCAGTGGTAGCGTATACCAAGAGACCCAGTACTTC. Protein: CASSGSVYQETQYF.

This clonotype has a handful of counts. This chain links TRBV4-1 with TRBJ2-5; 7 bases line up with TRBD1. CDR3 size: 14 residues. The V gene's germline CDR1 is MGHRA and CDR2 YSYEKL. V lost 4 bases, J lost 5 bases, and 7 bases stayed unmatched. CDR3 sequence reads: CASSRTGVGETQYF. CDR3 nucleotides: TGCGCCAGCAGCCGTACAGGGGTTGGGGAGACCCAGTACTTC.

This clonotype occurred a few times. This chain links TRBV9 with TRBJ2-6; D remains ambiguous. From germline, CDR1 is SGDLS and CDR2 YYNGEE. Trimming removed 4 bases at V and 3 bases at J, with 11 bases between. This CDR3 comprises 15 residues. The CDR3 is CASSPMDGGANVLTF. The CDR3 DNA sequence: TGTGCCAGCAGCCCGATGGACGGTGGGGCCAACGTCCTGACTTTC.

In this sample, this clonotype turned up many times. The J gene is TRBJ2-7, the V gene TRBV11-2; TRBD2 matches 14 bases. Germline assignment: CDR1 SGHAT and CDR2 FQNNGV. V shed 6 bases and J 0 bases; nucleotides not matched to a gene: 4. This CDR3 region has 16 residues. The CDR3 nucleotides are TGTGCCAGCAGGCGACTAGCGGGAGGGTCCTCCTACGAGCAGTACTTC. It encodes CASRRLAGGSSYEQYF.

In its sample, this clonotype was seen many times. This sequence joins TRBV30 and TRBJ2-7; D might be TRBD1 or TRBD2, each matching 5 bases. The CDR3 runs 11 residues. The V gene's germline CDR1 is GTSNPN and CDR2 SVGIG (reference sequence). The ends were cut back, 6 bases at V and 3 bases at J, with 9 bases in the middle. CDR3 nucleotides: TGTGCCTGTGCAGGGAGCTACGAGCAGTACTTC. Translation gives CACAGSYEQYF.

This clonotype was observed many times. The chain recombines TRBV3-1 with TRBJ1-4; D call uncertain. The germline gives CDR1 LGHDT, CDR2 YNNKEL (reference sequence). This CDR3 comprises 14 residues. Trimming cost V 3 bases and J 4 bases, with 9 bases left between them. CDR3 protein: CASSQVGFNEKLFF. CDR3 DNA sequence: TGTGCCAGCAGCCAGGTGGGATTTAATGAAAAACTGTTTTTT.

A remark on this clonotype: One base away lies a much larger clone, so this may be a sequencing read error. The conserved closing phenylalanine or tryptophan is absent in this CDR3, likely reflecting a read error. V usage is TRBV6-1 and J usage is TRBJ2-3; TRBD1 matches at 11 bases. The V segment lost 5 bases and the J segment 1 base; nucleotides outside the gene matches: 2. Germline V CDR1 and CDR2: MNHNS, SASEGT. This CDR3 has 15 amino acids. The CDR3, as DNA: TGTGCCAGCAGTCGGGACAGGGGGGGCACAGATACGCAGTATTCT. Residues: CASSRDRGGTDTQYS.

Many counts were recorded for this clonotype. The V call is TRBV6-2 or TRBV6-3, the J call TRBJ1-2; TRBD1 aligns across 7 bases. Losses at the gene ends were 6 bases for V and 4 bases for J; bases not matched to a gene: 5. Germline-derived CDR1 and CDR2 are MNHEY and SVGEGT. This CDR3 region has 13 residues. DNA of the CDR3: TGTGCCAGCAGCTCGACAGGGACCTATGGCTACACCTTC. It specifies CASSSTGTYGYTF.

This clonotype has only a few counts. The chain recombines TRBV25-1 with TRBJ1-2; D perhaps matches TRBD1 (5 bases). The CDR3 extends over 12 amino acids. Germline CDR1 is MGHDK and CDR2 is SYGVNS. Between the trimmed V and J ends, which lost 4 bases and 7 bases, there was a span of 10 bases. CDR3 DNA: TGTGCCAGCAGTGCCTTCAGGGCTGGCTACACCTTC. Its translation is CASSAFRAGYTF.

This clonotype was observed many times. The gene calls are TRBV20-1 and TRBJ2-3; 9 bases agree with TRBD2. CDR1 and CDR2 (germline): DFQATT, SNEGSKA (reference sequence). Germline trimming cut 4 bases from V and 5 bases from J; bases unmatched to any gene: 7. The CDR3 sequence is 14 residues long. The CDR3 protein is CSANAREGGDTQYF. CDR3 nucleotide sequence: TGCAGTGCTAACGCGCGGGAGGGGGGAGATACGCAGTATTTT.

This clonotype was found many times. This chain links TRBV2 with TRBJ1-5; the D gene is possibly TRBD1 (6 bases). This CDR3 has 13 residues. Germline V gives CDR1 SNHLY, CDR2 FYNNEI. Trimming cost V 8 bases and J 6 bases, with 14 bases left between them. CDR3 protein: CASAPGHTQPQHF. CDR3 bases: TGTGCCAGCGCACCGGGACACACTCAGCCCCAGCATTTT.

The V gene is TRBV19, the J gene TRBJ2-1; D gene uncertain. Trimming took 11 bases from V and 0 from J, leaving 11 bases between them. Germline assignment: CDR1 LNHDA and CDR2 SQIVND (reference sequence). The CDR3 sequence is 13 residues long. CDR3 in amino acids: CASAPNSYNEQFF. CDR3 DNA: TGTGCCTCAGCGCCGAACTCCTACAATGAGCAGTTCTTC.

The chain combines TRBV18 with TRBJ2-7; D may be TRBD1 or TRBD2 (6 bases each). Deletions cut 3 bases from V and 2 bases from J, with 14 bases between. The CDR3 extends over 15 amino acids. The germline gives CDR1 KGHSH, CDR2 LQKENI. The CDR3 region is CASSPTRGRTYEQYF. CDR3 nucleotides: TGTGCCAGCTCACCTACCCGGGGGCGGACCTACGAGCAGTACTTC.

Many counts were recorded for this clonotype. V gene TRBV7-2 combines with J gene TRBJ2-1; D uncertain. V was shortened by 2 bases and J by 8 bases, with 7 bases between the two germline ends. The CDR3 totals 12 residues. CDR1 and CDR2 from the germline V gene are SGHTA and FQGNSA. The CDR3, as DNA: TGTGCCAGCAGCTTACTTGGCTATGAGCAGTTCTTC. Translated: CASSLLGYEQFF.

This CDR3 reads CASSLDRTNSPLHF. CDR3 nucleotides: TGTGCCAGCAGCTTGGACAGGACCAATTCACCCCTCCACTTT. The V and J genes are TRBV5-4 and TRBJ1-6; D is possibly TRBD1 (5 bases). The CDR3 is 14 residues long. Germline loops: CDR1 SGHNT, CDR2 YYREEE (reference sequence). Trimming removed 0 bases at V and 7 bases at J, with 8 bases between.

This clonotype appeared many times. V and J are TRBV13 and TRBJ2-1, with 10 bases lining up with TRBD2. Germline V gene lookup returns CDR1 PRHDT and CDR2 FYEKMQ (reference sequence). The CDR3 spans 16 residues. V shed 1 base and J 5 bases; nucleotides not matched to a gene: 5. CDR3 protein: CASSLEASGSDNEQFF. The CDR3 DNA reads TGTGCCAGCAGCTTAGAGGCTAGCGGGAGCGACAATGAGCAGTTCTTC.

This clonotype was observed at least ten times. The chain carries TRBV27 and TRBJ1-1; D unclear. Germline values: CDR1 MNHEY, CDR2 SMNVEV (reference sequence). The CDR3 has 16 amino acids. Trimming left V 3 bases short and J 1 base short, with 15 bases between. CDR3: CASSFNILGGNTEAFF. CDR3 DNA sequence: TGTGCCAGCAGTTTTAATATCCTTGGCGGGAACACTGAAGCTTTCTTT.

The chain joins TRBV6-5 to TRBJ2-1; D uncertain. Germline values: CDR1 MNHEY, CDR2 SVGAGI. This CDR3 has 14 amino acids. V lost 3 bases and J lost 11, with 17 bases in between. DNA for the CDR3: TGTGCCAGCAGTTATTCGGGCTTAGCCCCCAAGCAGTTCTTC. It specifies CASSYSGLAPKQFF.

The CDR3 here is CASSQAAYQETQYF. The CDR3 coding sequence is TGCGCCAGCAGCCAGGCAGCGTACCAAGAGACCCAGTACTTC. This sequence joins TRBV4-1 and TRBJ2-5; D unresolved. The V end lost 3 bases, the J end lost 0 bases, and 8 bases lay between the germline ends. Germline CDR1 MGHRA, CDR2 YSYEKL. The CDR3 totals 14 residues.

About this clonotype: One end of the junction does not line up with germline, which may come from a read error. This chain uses TRBV19 with TRBJ2-2; a weak D match, TRBD2 (6 bases). The germline CDR1 and CDR2 sequences are LNHDA and SQIVND (reference sequence). The CDR3 sequence is 13 residues long. The CDR3 protein is CASSIQGLGELSF. As DNA, the CDR3 is TGTGCCAGTAGTATTCAGGGACTCGGGGAGCTGTCTTTT.

The table lists this clonotype with many counts. The rearrangement links TRBV20-1 to TRBJ2-1, with 8 bases fitting TRBD1. This CDR3 is built from 12 residues. J was trimmed by 7 bases and V by 6 bases; bases with no gene match: 5. CDR1 DFQATT and CDR2 SNEGSKA come from the germline V gene (reference sequence). The CDR3 region has the DNA TGCAGTGCGCCCGACAGGGGTAATGAGCAGTTCTTC. It translates to CSAPDRGNEQFF.

This clonotype has ten or more counts. The gene calls are TRBV11-3 and TRBJ2-1; D is undetermined. Germline CDR1 SGHNT, CDR2 YENEEA. The V and J ends lost 1 base and 4 bases respectively, with 8 bases between them. The CDR3 is 14 amino acids. The CDR3 spells CASSLVGRYNEQFF. As DNA, the CDR3 is TGTGCCAGCAGCTTAGTAGGTCGGTACAATGAGCAGTTCTTC.

V usage is TRBV7-3 and J usage is TRBJ2-5; the match to TRBD2 covers 11 bases. J lost 2 bases, V lost 0 bases, and 2 bases had no gene match. The CDR3 is 16 amino acids. Per germline, CDR1 SGHTA and CDR2 FQGTGA. The CDR3 bases are TGTGCCAGCAGCTTAACAATAGCGGGAGGGCAAGAGACCCAGTACTTC. This sequence encodes CASSLTIAGGQETQYF.

This clonotype came up many times. The V gene is TRBV6-1, the J gene TRBJ2-7, with D uncertain. Germline CDR1 is MNHNS and CDR2 is SASEGT. Trimming took off 10 bases at V and 7 bases at J, with 26 bases between the two ends. The CDR3 totals 15 residues. CDR3 in DNA: TGTGCCACCCTGGCAGAAAACTGGATAGGTGTGGAGCAGTACTTC. Translating it yields CATLAENWIGVEQYF.

The table lists this clonotype with many counts. The chain uses TRBV20-1 and TRBJ2-5; the match to TRBD1 covers 8 bases. Trimming at V came to 3 bases and at J to 4 bases, leaving 4 bases not matched to a gene. The CDR3 has 13 amino acids. From germline, CDR1 is DFQATT and CDR2 SNEGSKA (reference sequence). The CDR3 nucleotides are TGCAGTGCTAGCGACAGGGGCATAGAGACCCAGTACTTC. Its translation is CSASDRGIETQYF.

This clonotype came up many times. This chain links TRBV7-8 with TRBJ1-2; 8 bases fit TRBD1. This CDR3 is 14 amino acids long. Germline V gene data show CDR1 as SGHVS and CDR2 as FQNEAQ. The V and J ends lost 5 bases and 3 bases, in that order; junction bases with no gene match: 5. The CDR3 here is CASSPGQGDYGYTF. The CDR3 DNA follows: TGTGCCAGCAGCCCTGGACAGGGAGACTATGGCTACACCTTC.

CDR3 sequence (DNA): TGCGCCAGCAGCCCGGGACTTTTAGGGGCCAACGTCCTGACTTTC. Amino acid sequence: CASSPGLLGANVLTF. The chain links TRBV4-1 to TRBJ2-6; tentatively, D is TRBD2 (6 bases). V was trimmed by 4 bases and J by 4 bases, leaving 11 bases between them. Germline assignment: CDR1 MGHRA and CDR2 YSYEKL. The CDR3 sequence is 15 residues long.